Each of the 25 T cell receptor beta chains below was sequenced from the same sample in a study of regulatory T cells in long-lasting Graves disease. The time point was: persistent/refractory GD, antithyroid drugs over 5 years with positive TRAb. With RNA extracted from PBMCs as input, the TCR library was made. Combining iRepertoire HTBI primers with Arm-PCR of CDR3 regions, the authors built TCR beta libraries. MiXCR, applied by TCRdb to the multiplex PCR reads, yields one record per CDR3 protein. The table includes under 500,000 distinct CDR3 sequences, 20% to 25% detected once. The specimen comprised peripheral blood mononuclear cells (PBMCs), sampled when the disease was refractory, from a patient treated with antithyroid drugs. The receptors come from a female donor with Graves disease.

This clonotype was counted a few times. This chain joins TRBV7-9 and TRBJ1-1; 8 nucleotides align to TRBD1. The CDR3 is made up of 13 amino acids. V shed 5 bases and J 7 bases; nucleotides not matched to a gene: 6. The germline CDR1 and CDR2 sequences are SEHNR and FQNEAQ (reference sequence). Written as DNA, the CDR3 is TGTGCCAGCAGCGCAAGACAGGGGCTTGAAGCTTTCTTT. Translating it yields CASSARQGLEAFF.

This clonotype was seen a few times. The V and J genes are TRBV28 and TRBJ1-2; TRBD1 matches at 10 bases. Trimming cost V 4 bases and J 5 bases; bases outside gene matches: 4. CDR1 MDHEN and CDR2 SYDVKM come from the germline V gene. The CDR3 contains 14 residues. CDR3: CASSSPGQGYGYTF. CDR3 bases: TGTGCCAGCAGTTCCCCGGGACAGGGGTATGGCTACACCTTC.

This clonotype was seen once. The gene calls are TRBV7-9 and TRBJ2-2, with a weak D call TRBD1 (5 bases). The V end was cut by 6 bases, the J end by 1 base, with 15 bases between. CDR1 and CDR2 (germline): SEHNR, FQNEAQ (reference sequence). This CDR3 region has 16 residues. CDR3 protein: CASSSPTEMNTGELFF. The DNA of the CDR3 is TGTGCCAGCAGTTCTCCGACAGAGATGAACACCGGGGAGCTGTTTTTT.

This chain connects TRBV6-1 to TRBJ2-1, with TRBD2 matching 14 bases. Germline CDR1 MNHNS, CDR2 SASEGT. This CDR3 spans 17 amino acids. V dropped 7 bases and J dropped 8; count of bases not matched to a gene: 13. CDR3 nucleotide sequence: TGTGCCAGCACCCCGGGACTAGCGGGGGCCTACAATTATGAGCAGTTCTTC. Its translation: CASTPGLAGAYNYEQFF.

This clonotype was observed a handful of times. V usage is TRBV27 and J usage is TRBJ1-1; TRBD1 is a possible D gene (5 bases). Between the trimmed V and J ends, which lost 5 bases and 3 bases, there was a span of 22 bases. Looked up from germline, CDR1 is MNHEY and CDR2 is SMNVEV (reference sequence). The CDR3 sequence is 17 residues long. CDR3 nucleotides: TGTGCCAGCAGTGTAATAGGTCGGGGGGTATCGGACACTGAAGCTTTCTTT. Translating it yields CASSVIGRGVSDTEAFF.

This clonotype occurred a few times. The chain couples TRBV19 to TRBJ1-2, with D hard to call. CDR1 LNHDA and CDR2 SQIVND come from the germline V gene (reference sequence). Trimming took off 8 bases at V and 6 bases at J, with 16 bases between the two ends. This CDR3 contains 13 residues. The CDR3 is CASATRVVDGYTF. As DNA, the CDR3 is TGTGCCAGTGCCACACGGGTAGTCGATGGCTACACCTTC.

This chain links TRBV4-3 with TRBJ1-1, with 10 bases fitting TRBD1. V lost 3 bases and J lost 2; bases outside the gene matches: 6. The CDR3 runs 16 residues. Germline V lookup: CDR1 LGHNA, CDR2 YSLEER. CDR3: CASSQDRGWINTEAFF. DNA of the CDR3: TGCGCCAGCAGCCAGGACAGGGGGTGGATAAACACTGAAGCTTTCTTT.

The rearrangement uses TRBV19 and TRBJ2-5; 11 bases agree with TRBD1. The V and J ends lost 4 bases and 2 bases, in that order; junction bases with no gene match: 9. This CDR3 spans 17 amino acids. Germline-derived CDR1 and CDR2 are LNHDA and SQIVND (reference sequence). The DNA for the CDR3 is TGTGCCAGTAGTACCCGGACAGGGGGCAAGGGACAAGAGACCCAGTACTTC. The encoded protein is CASSTRTGGKGQETQYF.

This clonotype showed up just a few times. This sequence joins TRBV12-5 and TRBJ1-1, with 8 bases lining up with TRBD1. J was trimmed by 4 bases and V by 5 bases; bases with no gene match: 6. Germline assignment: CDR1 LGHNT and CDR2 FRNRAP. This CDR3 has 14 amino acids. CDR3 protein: CASGEDRVSTEAFF. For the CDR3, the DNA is TGTGCTAGTGGTGAGGACAGGGTGAGCACTGAAGCTTTCTTT.

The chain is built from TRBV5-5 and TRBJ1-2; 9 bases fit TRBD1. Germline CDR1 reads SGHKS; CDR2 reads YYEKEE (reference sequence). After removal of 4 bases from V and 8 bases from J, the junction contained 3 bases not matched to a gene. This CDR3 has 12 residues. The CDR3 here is CASSPGQGGYTF. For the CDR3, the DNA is TGTGCCAGCAGCCCCGGACAGGGGGGCTACACCTTC.

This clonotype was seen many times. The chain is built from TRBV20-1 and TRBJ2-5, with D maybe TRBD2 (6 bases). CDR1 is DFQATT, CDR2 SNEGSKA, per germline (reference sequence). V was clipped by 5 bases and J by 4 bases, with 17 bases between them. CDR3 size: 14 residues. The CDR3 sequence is CSALGVLGGETQYF. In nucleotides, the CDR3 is TGCAGTGCTCTAGGGGTCTTGGGGGGAGAGACCCAGTACTTC.

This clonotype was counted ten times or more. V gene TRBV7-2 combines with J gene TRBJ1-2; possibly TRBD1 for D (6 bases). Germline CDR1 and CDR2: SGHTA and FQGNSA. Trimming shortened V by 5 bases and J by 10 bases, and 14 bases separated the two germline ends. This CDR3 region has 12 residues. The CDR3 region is CASSASQGHYTF. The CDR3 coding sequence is TGTGCCAGCAGCGCATCTCAGGGACACTACACCTTC.

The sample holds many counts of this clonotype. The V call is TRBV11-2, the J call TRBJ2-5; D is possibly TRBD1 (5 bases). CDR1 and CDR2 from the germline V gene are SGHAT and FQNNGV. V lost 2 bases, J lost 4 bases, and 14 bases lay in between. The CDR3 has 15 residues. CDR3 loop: CASSLFQGSPETQYF. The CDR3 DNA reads TGTGCCAGCAGCTTATTCCAGGGTTCCCCAGAGACCCAGTACTTC.

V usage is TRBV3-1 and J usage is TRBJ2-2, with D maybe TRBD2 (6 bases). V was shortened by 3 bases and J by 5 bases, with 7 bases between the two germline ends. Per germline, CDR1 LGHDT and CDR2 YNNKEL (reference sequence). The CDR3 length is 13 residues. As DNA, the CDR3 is TGTGCCAGCAGCCAGAGCGGGACCGGGGAGCTGTTTTTT. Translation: CASSQSGTGELFF.

CDR3 residues: CASSETGSDEQYF. The CDR3 region has the DNA TGCGCCAGCAGTGAGACAGGGTCGGACGAGCAGTACTTC. The rearrangement uses TRBV10-1 and TRBJ2-7, with TRBD1 as a possible D gene (6 bases). Germline V gene lookup returns CDR1 WNHNN and CDR2 SYGVQD (reference sequence). The length of the CDR3 is 13 residues. The V and J ends lost 2 bases and 5 bases respectively, with 10 bases between them.

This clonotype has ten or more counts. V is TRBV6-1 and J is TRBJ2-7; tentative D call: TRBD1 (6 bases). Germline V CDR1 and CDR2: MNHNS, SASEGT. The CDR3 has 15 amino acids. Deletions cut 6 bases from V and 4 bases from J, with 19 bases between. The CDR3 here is CASSDWWQGIYEQYF. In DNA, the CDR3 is TGTGCCAGCAGCGACTGGTGGCAGGGGATTTACGAGCAGTACTTC.

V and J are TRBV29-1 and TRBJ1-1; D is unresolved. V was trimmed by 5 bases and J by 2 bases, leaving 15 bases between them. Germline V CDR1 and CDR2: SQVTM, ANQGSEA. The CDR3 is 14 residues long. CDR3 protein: CSVNPTASNTEAFF. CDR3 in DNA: TGCAGCGTTAACCCCACAGCCTCTAACACTGAAGCTTTCTTT.

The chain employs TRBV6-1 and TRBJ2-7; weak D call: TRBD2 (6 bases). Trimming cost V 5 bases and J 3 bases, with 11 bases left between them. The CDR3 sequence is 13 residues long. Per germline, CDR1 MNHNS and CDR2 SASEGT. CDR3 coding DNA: TGTGCCAGCAGTCGGGACTTTTACTACGAGCAGTACTTC. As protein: CASSRDFYYEQYF.

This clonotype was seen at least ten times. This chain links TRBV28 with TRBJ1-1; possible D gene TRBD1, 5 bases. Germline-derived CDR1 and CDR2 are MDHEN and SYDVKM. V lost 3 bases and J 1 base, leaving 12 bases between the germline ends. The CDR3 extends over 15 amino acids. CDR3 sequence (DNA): TGTGCCAGCAGTTTGGGAGGGACGGGGAACACTGAAGCTTTCTTT. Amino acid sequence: CASSLGGTGNTEAFF.

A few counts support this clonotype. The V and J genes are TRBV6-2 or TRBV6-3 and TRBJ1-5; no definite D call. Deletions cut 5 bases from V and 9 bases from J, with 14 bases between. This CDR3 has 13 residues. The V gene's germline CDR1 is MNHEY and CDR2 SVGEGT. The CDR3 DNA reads TGTGCCAGCAGTGATAGGGAAGGTCGGCCCCAGCATTTT. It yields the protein CASSDREGRPQHF.

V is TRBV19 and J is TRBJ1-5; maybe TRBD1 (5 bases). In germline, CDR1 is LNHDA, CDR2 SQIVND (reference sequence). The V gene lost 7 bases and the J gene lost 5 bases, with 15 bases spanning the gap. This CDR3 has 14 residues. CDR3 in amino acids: CASMVTGEHQPQHF. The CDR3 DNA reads TGTGCCAGTATGGTTACGGGGGAACATCAGCCCCAGCATTTT. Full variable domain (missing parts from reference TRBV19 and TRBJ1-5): DGGITQSPKYLFRKEGQNVTLSCEQNLNHDAMYWYRQDPGQGLRLIYYSQIVNDFQKGDIAEGYSVSREKKESFPLTVTSAQKNPTAFYLCASMVTGEHQPQHFGDGTRLSIL.

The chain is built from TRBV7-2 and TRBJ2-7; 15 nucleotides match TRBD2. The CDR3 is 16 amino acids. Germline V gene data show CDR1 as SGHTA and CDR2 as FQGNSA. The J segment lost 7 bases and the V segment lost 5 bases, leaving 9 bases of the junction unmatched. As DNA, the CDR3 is TGTGCCAGCAGCCCCGGACTAGCGGGGGGGTTGGGGGAGCAGTACTTC. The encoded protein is CASSPGLAGGLGEQYF.

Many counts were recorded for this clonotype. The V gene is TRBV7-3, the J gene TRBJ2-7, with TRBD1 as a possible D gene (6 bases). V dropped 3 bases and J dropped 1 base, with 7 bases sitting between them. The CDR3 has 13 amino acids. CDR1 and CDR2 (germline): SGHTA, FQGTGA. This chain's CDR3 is CASSFGQSYEQYF. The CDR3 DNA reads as TGTGCCAGCAGCTTTGGACAGTCCTACGAGCAGTACTTC.

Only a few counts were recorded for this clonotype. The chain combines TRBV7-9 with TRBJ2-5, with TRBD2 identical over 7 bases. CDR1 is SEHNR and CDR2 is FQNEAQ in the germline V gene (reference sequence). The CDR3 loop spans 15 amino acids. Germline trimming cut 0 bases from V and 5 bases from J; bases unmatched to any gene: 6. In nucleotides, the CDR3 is TGTGCCAGCAGCTTAGCCCGTAGGGGAGGGGAGACCCAGTACTTC. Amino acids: CASSLARRGGETQYF.

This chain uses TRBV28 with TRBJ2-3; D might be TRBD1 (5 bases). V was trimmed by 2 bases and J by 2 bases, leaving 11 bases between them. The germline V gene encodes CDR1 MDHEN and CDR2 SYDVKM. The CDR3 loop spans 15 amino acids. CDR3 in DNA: TGTGCCAGCAGTTTAGGGGCAACTACCACAGATACGCAGTATTTT. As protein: CASSLGATTTDTQYF.